Only a few counts were recorded for the clone carrying this T cell receptor beta chain. Ophthalmopathy cases scored 3 or more on the Clinical Activity Score and 4 or more on NOSPECS grade, with duration below 3 months. Germline CDR1 and CDR2: SGHDT and YYEEEE. This CDR3 contains 14 residues. V was shortened by 1 base and J by 7 bases, with 12 bases between the two germline ends. This record comes from a study of T cells in Graves' hyperthyroidism and ophthalmopathy. The CDR3 regions of TCR beta were amplified from RNA transcripts. An initial round of RT-PCR targeting the TCR CDR3 relied on the HTBI primer set. In TCRdb, the multiplex PCR reads were re-called with MiXCR into one record per CDR3 protein. The table lists 450,000 to 650,000 distinct CDR3 sequences, more than 13% of them singletons.

The specimen was blood. The chain couples TRBV5-6 to TRBJ1-5, with a tentative D call TRBD1 (6 bases). The receptor comes from a woman aged 18-30 years with Graves' ophthalmopathy. CDR3: CASSLLRGEQPQHF. The CDR3 DNA sequence: TGTGCCAGCAGCTTGTTGAGGGGGGAGCAGCCCCAGCATTTT.